The TCR beta chain under discussion was sequenced for a study of blood T cell repertoires in COVID-19. Study summary: T cells, B-cell-depleted T cells, or PBMCs supplied cDNA or gDNA.

With V trimmed by 4 bases and J by 7 bases, 2 bases remained unmatched. Germline V gives CDR1 LGHDT, CDR2 YNNKEL (reference sequence). This CDR3 is 13 amino acids long. As processed by the authors: How many nucleated cells were present was estimated from reference gene primer amplification. Libraries were prepared by immunoSEQ multiplex PCR; TCRdb keeps only in-frame clonotypes and omits some of them. That table furnishes V, J and clone size, whereas the DNA furnished D and trimming. The repertoire consists of about 160,000 clones, with 60% to 85% occurring once and the leading ten covering roughly 8%.

The rearrangement links TRBV3-1 (or the pseudogene TRBV3-2) to TRBJ2-5, with TRBD1 matching 11 bases. The source is a man between 60 and 75 years old with acute or convalescent COVID-19. The specimen was peripheral blood. Written as DNA, the CDR3 is TGTGCCAGCAGCCCGGGACAGGGGGGGACCCAGTACTTC. This sequence encodes CASSPGQGGTQYF.